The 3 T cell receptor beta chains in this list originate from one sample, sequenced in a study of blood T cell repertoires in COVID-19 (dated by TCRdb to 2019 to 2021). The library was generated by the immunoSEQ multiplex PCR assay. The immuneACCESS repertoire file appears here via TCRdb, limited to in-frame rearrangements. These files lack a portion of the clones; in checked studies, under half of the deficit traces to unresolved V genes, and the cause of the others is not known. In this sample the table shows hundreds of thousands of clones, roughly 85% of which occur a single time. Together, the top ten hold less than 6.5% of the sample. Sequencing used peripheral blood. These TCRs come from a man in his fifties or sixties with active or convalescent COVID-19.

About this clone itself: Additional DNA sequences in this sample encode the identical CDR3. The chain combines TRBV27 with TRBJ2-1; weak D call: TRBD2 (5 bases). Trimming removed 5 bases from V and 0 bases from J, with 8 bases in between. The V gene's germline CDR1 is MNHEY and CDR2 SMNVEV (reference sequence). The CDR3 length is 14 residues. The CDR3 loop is CASSPGSSYNEQFF. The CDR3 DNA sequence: TGTGCCAGCAGTCCGGGGTCCTCCTACAATGAGCAGTTCTTC.

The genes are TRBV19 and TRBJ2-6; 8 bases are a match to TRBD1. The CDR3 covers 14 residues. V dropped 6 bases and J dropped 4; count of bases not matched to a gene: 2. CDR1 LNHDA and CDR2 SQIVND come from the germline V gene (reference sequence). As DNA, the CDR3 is TGTGCCAGTAGGTGGGACAGGGGGGCCAACGTCCTGACTTTC. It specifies CASRWDRGANVLTF.

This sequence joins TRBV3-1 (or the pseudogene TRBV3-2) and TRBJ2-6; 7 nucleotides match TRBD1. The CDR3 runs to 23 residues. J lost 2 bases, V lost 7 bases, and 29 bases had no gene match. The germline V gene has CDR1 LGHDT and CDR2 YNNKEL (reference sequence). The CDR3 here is CASTFPFCDRERYYGAGANVLTF. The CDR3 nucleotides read TGTGCCAGCACCTTCCCCTTCTGCGACAGGGAAAGGTATTATGGGGCTGGGGCCAACGTCCTGACTTTC.